These T cell receptor beta chains were read from a single sample in a study of blood T cell repertoires in COVID-19. Some clones are missing from TCRdb's copy, which holds only in-frame ones; the method was immunoSEQ multiplex PCR. The sample lists 250,000 or so clones; around nine tenths were seen once. Sequenced material: peripheral blood. The receptors originated from a man aged 35 to 55 with active or convalescent COVID-19. The CDR3 runs from the conserved cysteine through the conserved F or W. The D gene is left open where the match is weak. Where a row states a size, it is once, few, many or the class of an expanded clone; other rows omit it.

CDR3 | DNA | J | size | V | D
CASSLGLLNNEQFF | TGTGCCAGCAGCCTTGGACTACTTAACAATGAGCAGTTCTTC | TRBJ2-1 | - | TRBV3-1/TRBV3-2 | -
CASSLGTGPNGYTF | TGTGCCAGCAGTTTAGGGACAGGGCCCAATGGCTACACCTTC | TRBJ1-2 | - | TRBV27 | TRBD1
CASSTSGLYEQYF | TGTGCCAGTAGTACTAGCGGTCTCTACGAGCAGTACTTC | TRBJ2-7 | - | TRBV19 | TRBD2
CASSEQGADGYTF | TGTGCCAGCAGTGAACAGGGGGCGGATGGCTACACCTTC | TRBJ1-2 | - | TRBV6-1 | TRBD1
CASSLGRGGGYGYTF | TGTGCCAGCAGCTTAGGCCGGGGAGGGGGCTATGGCTACACCTTC | TRBJ1-2 | - | TRBV13 | -
CAWAGTSEQYF | TGTGCCTGGGCTGGGACAAGCGAGCAGTACTTC | TRBJ2-7 | - | TRBV30 | -
CATSDPGQGETGELFF | TGTGCCACCAGTGACCCCGGACAGGGGGAAACCGGGGAGCTGTTTTTT | TRBJ2-2 | - | TRBV24-1 | TRBD1
CASAGTGSYNEQFF | TGTGCCAGCGCTGGGACAGGGTCCTACAATGAGCAGTTCTTC | TRBJ2-1 | - | TRBV11-2 | TRBD1
CASSLYYEQYF | TGTGCCAGCAGCCTTTACTACGAGCAGTACTTC | TRBJ2-7 | - | TRBV11-2 | -
CASNSPGQAATGEQYF | TGTGCCAGCAATTCACCGGGACAGGCTGCGACGGGGGAGCAGTACTTC | TRBJ2-7 | - | TRBV28 | TRBD1
CASQAPNRGKSYEQYF | TGTGCCAGCCAGGCGCCCAACAGGGGCAAATCCTACGAGCAGTACTTC | TRBJ2-7 | - | TRBV25-1 | TRBD1
CASSSRGLANEQFF | TGTGCCAGCAGCTCCCGGGGACTAGCCAATGAGCAGTTCTTC | TRBJ2-1 | few | TRBV9 | TRBD2
CASSPRGPGNTIYF | TGCGCCAGCAGCCCGAGGGGGCCTGGAAACACCATATATTTT | TRBJ1-3 | - | TRBV5-1 | TRBD1
CASSLRQGNNSPLHF | TGCGCCAGCAGCTTGAGGCAGGGTAATAATTCACCCCTCCACTTT | TRBJ1-6 | - | TRBV5-1 | -
CATSTAANEQFF | TGTGCCACCTCGACGGCGGCAAATGAGCAGTTCTTC | TRBJ2-1 | once | TRBV24-1 | -
CASSLEGQRNTEAFF | TGCGCCAGCAGCTTGGAAGGACAGCGGAACACTGAAGCTTTCTTT | TRBJ1-1 | - | TRBV5-1 | -
CASSVQGDTEAFF | TGTGCCAGCAGCGTACAAGGGGACACTGAAGCTTTCTTT | TRBJ1-1 | - | TRBV9 | -
CASSDGRQSSRTQYF | TGTGCCAGCAGTGACGGGAGACAGTCCTCGCGGACCCAGTACTTC | TRBJ2-5 | - | TRBV2 | -
CATSRDRGDYGYTF | TGTGCCACCAGCAGGGACAGGGGAGACTATGGCTACACCTTC | TRBJ1-2 | - | TRBV15 | TRBD1
CATSFTSGSFNEQFF | TGTGCCACCAGCTTTACTAGCGGGAGCTTCAATGAGCAGTTCTTC | TRBJ2-1 | - | TRBV24-1 | TRBD2
CASSLASDEQFF | TGTGCCAGCAGCTTAGCGTCGGATGAGCAGTTCTTC | TRBJ2-1 | - | TRBV7-9 | -
CASSLISETQYF | TGTGCCAGCAGCTTGATCTCGGAGACCCAGTACTTC | TRBJ2-5 | - | TRBV5-4 | -
CSVLPGQGTGNTEAFF | TGCAGCGTTCTGCCGGGACAGGGGACGGGGAACACTGAAGCTTTCTTT | TRBJ1-1 | - | TRBV29-1 | TRBD1
CASSVPPRGADNEQFF | TGCGCCAGCAGCGTTCCCCCCCGGGGGGCCGACAATGAGCAGTTCTTC | TRBJ2-1 | - | TRBV5-1 | -
CASSLAGDGQPQHF | TGTGCCAGCAGCTTAGCAGGGGACGGTCAGCCCCAGCATTTT | TRBJ1-5 | - | TRBV11-2 | -
CASSFPSGQGFDGYTF | TGTGCCAGCAGCTTTCCCTCGGGACAGGGGTTTGATGGCTACACCTTC | TRBJ1-2 | once | TRBV5-4 | TRBD1
CASSPLAGGGPETQYF | TGTGCCAGCAGCCCTCTAGCGGGAGGGGGGCCAGAGACCCAGTACTTC | TRBJ2-5 | - | TRBV11-3 | TRBD2
CASSQDMTGGPGNTEAFF | TGTGCCAGCAGCCAAGATATGACAGGGGGCCCTGGGAACACTGAAGCTTTCTTT | TRBJ1-1 | - | TRBV3-1/TRBV3-2 | TRBD1
CASSLSGNYQETQYF | TGTGCCAGCAGTTTATCCGGGAACTACCAAGAGACCCAGTACTTC | TRBJ2-5 | - | TRBV27 | -
CASSETEKLFF | TGTGCCAGCAGCGAAACAGAAAAACTGTTTTTT | TRBJ1-4 | few | TRBV3-1/TRBV3-2 | -
CAISELGARDTQYF | TGTGCCATCAGTGAGTTGGGGGCAAGGGATACGCAGTATTTT | TRBJ2-3 | - | TRBV10-3 | -
CASSHGAGAYEQYF | TGTGCCAGCAGCCATGGGGCGGGGGCCTACGAGCAGTACTTC | TRBJ2-7 | - | TRBV14 | TRBD2
CASSPPGANVLTF | TGTGCCAGTAGCCCTCCGGGGGCCAACGTCCTGACTTTC | TRBJ2-6 | - | TRBV19 | -
CATSDLASGRWEQFF | TGTGCCACCAGTGATTTGGCTAGCGGGAGATGGGAGCAGTTCTTC | TRBJ2-1 | - | TRBV24-1 | TRBD2
CASSPTGGRDTEAFF | TGCGCCAGCAGCCCGACAGGGGGGAGGGACACTGAAGCTTTCTTT | TRBJ1-1 | - | TRBV4-1 | TRBD1
CASSGSADRGSNQPQHF | TGCGCCAGCAGTGGATCGGCCGACAGGGGTAGCAATCAGCCCCAGCATTTT | TRBJ1-5 | - | TRBV5-1 | TRBD1
CASSLRGGNTEAFF | TGTGCCAGTAGTTTACGGGGTGGGAACACTGAAGCTTTCTTT | TRBJ1-1 | - | TRBV19 | -
CASSSRIIRTGSSTDTQYF | TGTGCCAGCAGCTCCAGGATTATTAGGACAGGGAGTAGCACAGATACGCAGTATTTT | TRBJ2-3 | once | TRBV13 | TRBD1
CASSMVRNTEAFF | TGTGCCAGTAGTATGGTCAGGAACACTGAAGCTTTCTTT | TRBJ1-1 | - | TRBV19 | -
CAWSVKRQETQYF | TGTGCCTGGAGTGTTAAGCGGCAAGAGACCCAGTACTTC | TRBJ2-5 | - | TRBV30 | -
CASSSTDTQYF | TGTGCCAGTTCTAGCACAGATACGCAGTATTTT | TRBJ2-3 | - | TRBV27 | -